This T cell receptor beta chain was recorded in a study of T-cell reconstitution after alpha-beta-depleted transplantation in children. In its sample, this clonotype was seen a few times. This CDR3 is built from 13 residues. The germline V gene has CDR1 DFQATT and CDR2 SNEGSKA (reference sequence). V was clipped by 4 bases and J by 0 bases, with 9 bases between them. The TCRbeta library incorporated unique molecular identifiers. MiXCR, run by TCRdb on the PCR reads, gives a single entry per CDR3 protein. The table lists about 360,000 distinct CDR3 sequences, less than 15% of them singletons. The input for sequencing was PBMCs, taken from the stem cell graft. V and J are TRBV20-1 and TRBJ2-5; either TRBD1 or TRBD2 may supply D (6 bases each). The TCR originated in a human donor who donated a stem cell graft to a child with Fanconi anemia. The CDR3 region is CSAKRGDQETQYF. As DNA, the CDR3 is TGCAGTGCTAAGAGGGGGGACCAAGAGACCCAGTACTTC.